These 25 T cell receptor beta chains were sequenced from one sample in a study of CD8 T cells in ankylosing spondylitis. Their cognate antigens are unknown. Whole-study findings and limits: What seemed typical of ankylosing spondylitis blood was a TCR beta motif built from several highly homologous variants.

MiXCR, run by TCRdb on the 5' RACE reads, gives a single entry per CDR3 protein. This table holds around 770,000 distinct CDR3 sequences, around 17% found once. Sequencing input: blood, either unsorted or a sorted T cell fraction (not recorded which). These receptors came from a male donor with ankylosing spondylitis.

The genes are TRBV4-2 and TRBJ1-2, with D maybe TRBD1 (6 bases). The CDR3 spans 15 residues. The germline V gene encodes CDR1 LGHNA and CDR2 YNFKEQ. Trimming pared 3 bases from V and 2 bases from J, leaving 13 bases between. CDR3: CASSQPGGGNYGYTF. DNA of the CDR3: TGTGCCAGCAGCCAGCCCGGGGGGGGCAACTATGGCTACACCTTC.

This clonotype occurred many times. The V and J genes are TRBV10-3 and TRBJ1-1; no reliable D call. The length of the CDR3 is 16 residues. Germline lookup yields CDR1 ENHRY and CDR2 SYGVKD. Deletions cut 3 bases from V and 0 bases from J, with 14 bases between. For the CDR3, the DNA is TGTGCCATCAGTGAAGGACTGGGAGCCTTGAACACTGAAGCTTTCTTT. As protein: CAISEGLGALNTEAFF.

V gene TRBV4-2 combines with J gene TRBJ2-5; 7 positions agree with TRBD1. Germline CDR1 reads LGHNA; CDR2 reads YNFKEQ. The CDR3 covers 17 residues. Unmatched junction bases numbered 14, after V lost 4 bases and J lost 3 bases. CDR3 residues: CASSLPAGQVGEETQYF. CDR3 nucleotides: TGTGCCAGCAGCCTCCCAGCCGGACAGGTTGGGGAAGAGACCCAGTACTTC.

The table lists this clonotype with a few counts. This chain uses TRBV12-3 or TRBV12-4 with TRBJ2-7; D is unresolved. The V end lost 6 bases, the J end lost 5 bases, and 14 bases lay between the germline ends. CDR3 length: 13 residues. The CDR3 region has the DNA TGTGCCAGCAGAGAATGGGCCTCGGACGAGCAGTACTTC. Its translation: CASREWASDEQYF.

This chain connects TRBV7-3 to TRBJ2-7; 10 nucleotides align to TRBD2. CDR1 and CDR2 from the germline V gene are SGHTA and FQGTGA. The V and J ends lost 5 bases and 2 bases, in that order; junction bases with no gene match: 6. The CDR3 is made up of 15 amino acids. The CDR3 sequence is CASSPLAGEAYEQYF. CDR3 coding DNA: TGTGCCAGCAGCCCGCTAGCGGGAGAAGCCTACGAGCAGTACTTC.

This chain connects TRBV20-1 to TRBJ1-1; 7 bases fit TRBD1. The trim removed 0 bases at V and 10 bases at J, leaving 14 bases unmatched. This CDR3 region has 15 residues. CDR1 DFQATT and CDR2 SNEGSKA come from the germline V gene (reference sequence). The CDR3 loop reads CSARDRPDRDQGAFF. CDR3 sequence (DNA): TGCAGTGCTAGAGATAGACCAGACAGGGACCAAGGAGCTTTCTTT.

This clonotype turned up a few times. This chain uses TRBV6-1 with TRBJ2-5, with 11 nucleotides matching TRBD2. Losses at the gene ends were 6 bases for V and 4 bases for J; bases not matched to a gene: 10. The CDR3 spans 16 residues. The germline V gene has CDR1 MNHNS and CDR2 SASEGT. DNA for the CDR3: TGTGCCAGCAGAATAACTAGCGGGGGCATCCTAGAGACCCAGTACTTC. Translating gives CASRITSGGILETQYF.

This clonotype occurred a few times. The chain has TRBV7-6 and TRBJ2-3, with 12 positions matching TRBD2. Germline V gene sequence: CDR1 SGHVS, CDR2 FNYEAQ. Trimming at V came to 5 bases and at J to 0 bases, leaving 12 bases not matched to a gene. This CDR3 contains 19 residues. DNA of the CDR3: TGTGCCAGCAGCCCGGCCCCTAGCGGGGGGGACCCTAGCACAGATACGCAGTATTTT. This gives the protein CASSPAPSGGDPSTDTQYF.

The chain carries TRBV20-1 and TRBJ2-1; unclear D gene. CDR3 size: 12 residues. Germline CDR1 and CDR2: DFQATT and SNEGSKA (reference sequence). With 0 bases removed from V and 6 bases from J, the gap between germline ends came to 6 bases. The CDR3 loop is CSARDWGNEQFF. As DNA, the CDR3 is TGCAGTGCTAGAGATTGGGGCAATGAGCAGTTCTTC.

This chain joins TRBV6-2 or TRBV6-3 and TRBJ1-1; 8 nucleotides agree with TRBD1. The trim removed 5 bases at V and 1 base at J, leaving 6 bases unmatched. From germline, CDR1 is MNHEY and CDR2 SVGEGT. The CDR3 extends over 15 amino acids. This CDR3 reads CASSTIGTGNTEAFF. CDR3 nucleotide sequence: TGTGCCAGCAGTACGATTGGGACAGGGAACACTGAAGCTTTCTTT.

The rearrangement uses TRBV25-1 and TRBJ2-5, with D maybe TRBD1 (5 bases). The germline gives CDR1 MGHDK, CDR2 SYGVNS. Trimming removed 8 bases at V and 3 bases at J, with 19 bases between. CDR3 length: 15 residues. The CDR3 DNA reads as TGTGCCAGCTCCTCCCTTGGGGCGCAGAAAGAGACCCAGTACTTC. It specifies CASSSLGAQKETQYF.

The gene calls are TRBV15 and TRBJ2-7; 8 bases line up with TRBD2. J was trimmed by 4 bases and V by 5 bases; bases with no gene match: 7. Germline V gene sequence: CDR1 LNHNV, CDR2 YYDKDF (reference sequence). The CDR3 loop spans 14 amino acids. CDR3 nucleotide sequence: TGTGCCACCAGCCCGGGGGGGACCTCGTACGAGCAGTACTTC. Amino acids: CATSPGGTSYEQYF.

The chain uses TRBV11-2 and TRBJ1-4; the match to TRBD1 covers 10 bases. The CDR3 totals 16 residues. The germline V gene encodes CDR1 SGHAT and CDR2 FQNNGV. Unmatched junction bases numbered 10, after V lost 6 bases and J lost 6 bases. CDR3 nucleotides: TGTGCCAGCAGACGTCCGGGGACAGGGGCGGATGAAAAACTGTTTTTT. Amino acid sequence: CASRRPGTGADEKLFF. Full variable domain (remainder filled in from reference TRBV11-2 and TRBJ1-4): EAGVAQSPRYKIIEKRQSVAFWCNPISGHATLYWYQQILGQGPKLLIQFQNNGVVDDSQLPKDRFSAERLKGVDSTLKIQPAKLEDSAVYLCASRRPGTGADEKLFFGSGTQLSVL.

The sample holds a few counts of this clonotype. This chain links TRBV7-2 with TRBJ1-1; 7 bases match TRBD1. The CDR3 length is 14 residues. J gave up 4 bases and V 4 bases, and 6 bases lay outside the gene matches. Germline V gene data show CDR1 as SGHTA and CDR2 as FQGNSA. Here the CDR3 DNA reads TGTGCCAGCAGCTACAGGGGTCTCAGCACTGAAGCTTTCTTT. It specifies CASSYRGLSTEAFF.

The genes are TRBV7-2 and TRBJ2-5; tentative D call: TRBD1 (7 bases). The germline V gene encodes CDR1 SGHTA and CDR2 FQGNSA. V was pared by 4 bases and J by 7 bases, with 19 bases between. The CDR3 contains 15 residues. CDR3 nucleotide sequence: TGTGCCAGCAGCTCCAGGGGGGTCCCGGGGAGGACCCAGTACTTC. Protein sequence: CASSSRGVPGRTQYF.

The rearrangement links TRBV20-1 to TRBJ1-2, with no clear D. Trimming shortened V by 2 bases and J by 8 bases, and 12 bases separated the two germline ends. Germline loops: CDR1 DFQATT, CDR2 SNEGSKA (reference sequence). The CDR3 extends over 12 amino acids. CDR3 nucleotide sequence: TGCAGTGCTAGAAGACGGGCCCAGGGCTACACCTTC. This sequence encodes CSARRRAQGYTF.

This clonotype was counted a few times. The chain has TRBV20-1 and TRBJ2-2, with D possibly matching TRBD1 (6 bases). Per the germline V gene, CDR1 is DFQATT and CDR2 is SNEGSKA (reference sequence). The CDR3 runs 15 residues. V shed 3 bases and J shed 8 bases, with 19 bases lying between them. In DNA form, the CDR3 reads TGCAGTGCTAGTCATCCCGGACAGCTACGGGGGGAGCTGTTTTTT. It translates to CSASHPGQLRGELFF.

The chain couples TRBV10-3 to TRBJ2-5; TRBD1 might be the D (6 bases). This CDR3 spans 14 amino acids. The V gene's germline CDR1 is ENHRY and CDR2 SYGVKD. Trimming removed 6 bases at V and 5 bases at J, with 16 bases between. CDR3 amino acids: CAISPTGNGETQYF. CDR3 nucleotides: TGTGCCATCAGCCCAACAGGGAATGGGGAGACCCAGTACTTC.

The V and J genes are TRBV7-9 and TRBJ1-4; 9 bases align to TRBD1. Germline lookup yields CDR1 SEHNR and CDR2 FQNEAQ (reference sequence). The CDR3 is 17 residues long. The V segment lost 6 bases and the J segment 0 bases; nucleotides outside the gene matches: 8. The CDR3 bases are TGTGCCAGCAGGGGAACAGGGGGCTCATCAACTAATGAAAAACTGTTTTTT. This sequence encodes CASRGTGGSSTNEKLFF. The entire variable domain, with the rest obtained from reference TRBV7-9 and TRBJ1-4, is as follows: DTGVSQNPRHKITKRGQNVTFRCDPISEHNRLYWYRQTLGQGPEFLTYFQNEAQLEKSRLLSDRFSAERPKGSFSTLEIQRTEQGDSAMYLCASRGTGGSSTNEKLFFGSGTQLSVL.

This clonotype appeared a few times. The chain links TRBV12-3 or TRBV12-4 to TRBJ2-5; D might be TRBD1 (6 bases). Deletions cut 7 bases from V and 3 bases from J, with 18 bases between. This CDR3 comprises 15 residues. As DNA, the CDR3 is TGTGCCAGCACCGAGCTAGGGGGATCGGAAGAGACCCAGTACTTC. Its protein is CASTELGGSEETQYF.

The chain uses TRBV4-2 and TRBJ2-3; 12 bases align to TRBD2. The CDR3 consists of 17 residues. CDR1 is LGHNA, CDR2 YNFKEQ, per germline. Unmatched junction bases numbered 5, after V lost 0 bases and J lost 4 bases. The CDR3 DNA is TGTGCCAGCAGCCAAGAGATTCTAGCGGGAGGGTCAGATACGCAGTATTTT. It codes for CASSQEILAGGSDTQYF.

This clonotype was picked up a small number of times. The J gene is TRBJ1-2, the V gene TRBV6-1, with 11 positions matching TRBD1. The junction had 12 bases not matched to a gene; V was cut back by 11 bases and J by 4 bases. This CDR3 spans 15 amino acids. Looked up from germline, CDR1 is MNHNS and CDR2 is SASEGT. The CDR3 nucleotides are TGTGCCTGCCGAGGGGCGGGACAGGGGGTCTATGGCTACACCTTC. Amino acid sequence: CACRGAGQGVYGYTF.

J is TRBJ1-1 and V is TRBV7-9, with D possibly TRBD1 on 5 matching bases. This CDR3 comprises 13 residues. Germline CDR1 reads SEHNR; CDR2 reads FQNEAQ (reference sequence). The germline V and J ends were trimmed by 1 base and 11 bases, with 14 bases remaining between them. Written as DNA, the CDR3 is TGTGCCAGCAGCTTAGTGAGGGACGGTGGGGCTTTCTTT. Translating it yields CASSLVRDGGAFF.

The chain joins TRBV6-5 to TRBJ1-1; a possible D gene is TRBD1 (6 bases). The CDR3 runs to 18 residues. Per the germline V gene, CDR1 is MNHEY and CDR2 is SVGAGI. V lost 4 bases and J lost 1, with 22 bases in between. The CDR3 region has the DNA TGTGCCAGCAGTTCTTTGGGACACGAAAGTTGGGGGAACACTGAAGCTTTCTTT. Its protein is CASSSLGHESWGNTEAFF.

Comments on this clonotype: A junction end diverges from the germline sequence, so it may reflect a read error. The rearrangement joins TRBV20-1 to TRBJ1-6, with D maybe TRBD1 (6 bases). Germline values: CDR1 DFQATT, CDR2 SNEGSKA (reference sequence). CDR3 length: 12 amino acids. As DNA, the CDR3 is TGCAGTGCTAGATTTCCGGACGGCGGCAGGGGCTTT. Encoded protein: CSARFPDGGRGF.